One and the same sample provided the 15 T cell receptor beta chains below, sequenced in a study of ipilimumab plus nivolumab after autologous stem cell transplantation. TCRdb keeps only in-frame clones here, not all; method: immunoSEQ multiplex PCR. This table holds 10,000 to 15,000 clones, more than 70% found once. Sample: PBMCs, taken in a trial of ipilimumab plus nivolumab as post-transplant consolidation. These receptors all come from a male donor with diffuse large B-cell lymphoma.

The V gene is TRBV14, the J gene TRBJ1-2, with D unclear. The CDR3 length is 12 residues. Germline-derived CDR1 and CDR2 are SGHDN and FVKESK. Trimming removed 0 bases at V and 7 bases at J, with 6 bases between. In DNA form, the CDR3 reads TGTGCCAGCAGCCAAGATCCCGGTGGCTACACCTTC. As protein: CASSQDPGGYTF.

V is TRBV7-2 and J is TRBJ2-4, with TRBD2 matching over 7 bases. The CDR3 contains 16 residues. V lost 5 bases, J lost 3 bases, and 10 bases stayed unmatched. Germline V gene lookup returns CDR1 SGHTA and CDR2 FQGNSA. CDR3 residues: CASSPMGTGGKNIQYF. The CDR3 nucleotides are TGTGCCAGCAGCCCAATGGGTACGGGGGGCAAAAACATTCAGTACTTC. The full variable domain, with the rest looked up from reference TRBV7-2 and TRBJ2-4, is GAGVSQSPSNKVTEKGKDVELRCDPISGHTALYWYRQSLGQGLEFLIYFQGNSAPDKSGLPSDRFSAERTGGSVSTLTIQRTQQEDSAVYLCASSPMGTGGKNIQYFGAGTRLSVL.

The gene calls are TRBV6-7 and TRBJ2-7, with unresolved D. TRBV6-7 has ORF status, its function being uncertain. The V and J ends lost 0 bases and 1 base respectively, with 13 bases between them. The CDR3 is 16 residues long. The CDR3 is CASSYSSRILSYEQYF. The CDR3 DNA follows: TGTGCCAGCAGTTACTCGTCGCGGATTCTTTCCTACGAGCAGTACTTC.

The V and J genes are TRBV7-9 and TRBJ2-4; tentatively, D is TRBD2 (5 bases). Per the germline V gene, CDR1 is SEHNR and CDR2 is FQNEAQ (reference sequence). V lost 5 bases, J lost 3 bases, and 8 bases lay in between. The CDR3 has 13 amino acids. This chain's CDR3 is CASSPRGKNIQYF. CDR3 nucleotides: TGTGCCAGCAGCCCCCGGGGCAAAAACATTCAGTACTTC.

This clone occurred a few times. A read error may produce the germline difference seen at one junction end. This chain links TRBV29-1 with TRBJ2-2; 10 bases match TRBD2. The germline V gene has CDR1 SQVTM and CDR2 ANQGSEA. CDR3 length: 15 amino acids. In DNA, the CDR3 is TGCAGCGTTGAAGGGACTAGCGGCGGACACCGGGGAGCTGTTTTT. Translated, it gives CSVEGTSGGHRGAVF.

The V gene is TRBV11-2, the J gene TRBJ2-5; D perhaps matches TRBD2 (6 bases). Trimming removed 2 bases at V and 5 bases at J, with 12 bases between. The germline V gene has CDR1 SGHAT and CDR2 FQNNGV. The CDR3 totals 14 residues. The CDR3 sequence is CASSLMPGGETQYF. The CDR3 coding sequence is TGTGCCAGCAGCTTAATGCCAGGAGGGGAGACCCAGTACTTC.

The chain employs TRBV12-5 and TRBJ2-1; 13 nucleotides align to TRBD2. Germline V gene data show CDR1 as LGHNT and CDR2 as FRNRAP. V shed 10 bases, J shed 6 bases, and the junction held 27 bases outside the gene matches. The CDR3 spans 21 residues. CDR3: CATNPPGIPWTSGRLFNEQFF. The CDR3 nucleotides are TGTGCTACAAACCCCCCCGGGATCCCTTGGACTAGCGGGAGACTATTCAATGAGCAGTTCTTC.

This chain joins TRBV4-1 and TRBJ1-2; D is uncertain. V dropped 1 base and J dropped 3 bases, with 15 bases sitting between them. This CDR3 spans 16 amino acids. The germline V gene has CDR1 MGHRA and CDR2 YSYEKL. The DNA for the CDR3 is TGCGCCAGCAGCCAAGTCGTGAGCAGGAGGGACTATGGCTACACCTTC. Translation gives CASSQVVSRRDYGYTF.

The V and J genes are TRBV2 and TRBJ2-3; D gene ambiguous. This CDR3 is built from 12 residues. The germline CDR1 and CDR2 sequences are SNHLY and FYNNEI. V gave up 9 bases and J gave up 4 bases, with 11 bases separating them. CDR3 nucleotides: TGTGCCAGGACTCCGAAATCAGATACGCAGTATTTT. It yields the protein CARTPKSDTQYF. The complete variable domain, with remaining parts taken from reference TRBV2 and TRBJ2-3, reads EPEVTQTPSHQVTQMGQEVILRCVPISNHLYFYWYRQILGQKVEFLVSFYNNEISEKSEIFDDQFSVERPDGSNFTLKIRSTKLEDSAMYFCARTPKSDTQYFGPGTRLTVL.

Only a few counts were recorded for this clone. CDR3 protein: CASSLRGPGELFF. Written as DNA, the CDR3 is TGTGCCAGCAGCTTGAGGGGCCCCGGGGAGCTGTTTTTT. The chain combines TRBV5-6 with TRBJ2-2; a weak D match, TRBD1 (5 bases). The CDR3 contains 13 residues. Trimming stripped 1 base from V and 6 bases from J, with 7 bases between. Germline loops: CDR1 SGHDT, CDR2 YYEEEE.

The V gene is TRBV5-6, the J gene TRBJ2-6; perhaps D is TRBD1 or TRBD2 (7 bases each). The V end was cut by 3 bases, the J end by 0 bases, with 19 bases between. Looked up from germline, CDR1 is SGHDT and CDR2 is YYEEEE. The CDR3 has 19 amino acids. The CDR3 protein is CASSSQGGTVPSGANVLTF. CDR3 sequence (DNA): TGTGCCAGCAGCTCACAGGGAGGGACAGTCCCCTCTGGGGCCAACGTCCTGACTTTC.

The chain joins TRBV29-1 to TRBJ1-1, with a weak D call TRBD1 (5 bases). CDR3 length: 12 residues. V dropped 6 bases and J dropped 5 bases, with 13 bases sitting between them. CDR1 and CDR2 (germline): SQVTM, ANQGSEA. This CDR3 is CSVDKGRTEAFF. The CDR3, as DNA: TGCAGCGTAGACAAGGGGCGTACTGAAGCTTTCTTT.

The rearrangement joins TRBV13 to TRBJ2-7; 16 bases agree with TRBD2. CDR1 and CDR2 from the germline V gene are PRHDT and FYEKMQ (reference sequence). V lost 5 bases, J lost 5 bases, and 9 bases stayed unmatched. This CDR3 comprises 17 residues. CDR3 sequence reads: CASSKTSGTSGRDEQYF. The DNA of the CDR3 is TGTGCCAGCAGCAAGACGTCCGGGACTAGCGGGAGGGACGAGCAGTACTTC.

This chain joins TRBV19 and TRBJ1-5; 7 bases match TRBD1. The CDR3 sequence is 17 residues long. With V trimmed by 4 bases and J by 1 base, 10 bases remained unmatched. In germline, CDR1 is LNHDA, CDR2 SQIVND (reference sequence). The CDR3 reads CASSRPDDRVSNQPQHF. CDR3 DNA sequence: TGTGCCAGTAGTAGGCCTGACGACAGGGTGAGCAATCAGCCCCAGCATTTT.

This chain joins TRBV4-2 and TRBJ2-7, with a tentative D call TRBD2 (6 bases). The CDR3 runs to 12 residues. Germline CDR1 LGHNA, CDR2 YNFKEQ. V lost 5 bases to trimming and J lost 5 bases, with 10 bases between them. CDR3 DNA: TGTGCCAGCAGCTTGGAGGGAAACGAGCAGTACTTC. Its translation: CASSLEGNEQYF.